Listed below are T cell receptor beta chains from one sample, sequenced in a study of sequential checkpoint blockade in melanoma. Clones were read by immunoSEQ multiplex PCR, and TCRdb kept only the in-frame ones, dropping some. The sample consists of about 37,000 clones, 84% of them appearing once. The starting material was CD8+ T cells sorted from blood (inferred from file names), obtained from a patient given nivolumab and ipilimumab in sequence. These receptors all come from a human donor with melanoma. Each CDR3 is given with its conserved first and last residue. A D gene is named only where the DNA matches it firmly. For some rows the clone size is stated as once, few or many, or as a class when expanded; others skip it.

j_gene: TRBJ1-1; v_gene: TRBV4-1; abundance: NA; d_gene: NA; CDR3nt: TGTGCCAGCAGCCAACAGGGCTTCACTGAAGCTTTCTTT; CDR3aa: CASSQQGFTEAFF
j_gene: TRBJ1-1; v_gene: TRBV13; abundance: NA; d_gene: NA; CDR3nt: TGTGCCAGCAGCTTAGGCTCGGGCACTGAAGCTTTCTTT; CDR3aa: CASSLGSGTEAFF
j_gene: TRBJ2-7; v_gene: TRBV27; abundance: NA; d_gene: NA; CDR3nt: TGTGCCAGCAGTTTATCGGAGAGTACCACCTACGAGCAGTACTTC; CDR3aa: CASSLSESTTYEQYF
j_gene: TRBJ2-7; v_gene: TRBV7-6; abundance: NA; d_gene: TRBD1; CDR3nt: TGTGCCAGCAGCTTAGGGTGGACAGGGGGAGGCGAGCAGTACTTC; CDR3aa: CASSLGWTGGGEQYF
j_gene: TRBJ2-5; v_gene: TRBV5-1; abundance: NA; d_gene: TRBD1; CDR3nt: TGCGCCAGCAGCATGGGACAGGGGGCGGGGGAGACCCAGTACTTC; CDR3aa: CASSMGQGAGETQYF
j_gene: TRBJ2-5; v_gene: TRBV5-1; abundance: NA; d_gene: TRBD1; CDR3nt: TGCGCCAGCAGCCCGCTACCTGGACAGGGGGAGACCCAGTACTTC; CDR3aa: CASSPLPGQGETQYF
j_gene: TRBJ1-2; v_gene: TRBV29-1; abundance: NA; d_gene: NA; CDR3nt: TGCAGCGTTGATAAGGGGCAGGGTTTGGGGCTCGGCTACACCTTC; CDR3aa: CSVDKGQGLGLGYTF
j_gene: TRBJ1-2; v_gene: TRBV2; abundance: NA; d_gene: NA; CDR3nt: TGTGCCAGCCAGGGGAACTATGGCTACACCTTC; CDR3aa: CASQGNYGYTF
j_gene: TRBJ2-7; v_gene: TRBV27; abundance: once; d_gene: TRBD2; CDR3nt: TGTGCCAGCAGTTCAAGCGGGGGGAACTACGAGCAGTACTTC; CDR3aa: CASSSSGGNYEQYF
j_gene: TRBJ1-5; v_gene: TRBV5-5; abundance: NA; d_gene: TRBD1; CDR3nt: TGTGCCAGCAGCTTGGGGGACAGGGGGCCAAATCAGCCCCAGCATTTT; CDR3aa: CASSLGDRGPNQPQHF
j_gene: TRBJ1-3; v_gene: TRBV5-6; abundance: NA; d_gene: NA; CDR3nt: TGTGCCAGCAGCTTGGCCGCGGTCTCTGGAAACACCATATATTTT; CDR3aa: CASSLAAVSGNTIYF
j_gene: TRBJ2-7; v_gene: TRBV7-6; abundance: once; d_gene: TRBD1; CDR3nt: TGTGCCAGCAGCCCTGGACAGGGGGGATACGAGCAGTACTTC; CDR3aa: CASSPGQGGYEQYF
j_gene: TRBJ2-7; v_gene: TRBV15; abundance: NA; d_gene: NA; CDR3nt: TGTGCCACCAAACTACAGGGTCCCTCCTACGAGCAGTACTTC; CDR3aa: CATKLQGPSYEQYF
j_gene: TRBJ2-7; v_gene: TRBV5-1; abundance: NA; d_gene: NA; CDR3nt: TGCGCCAGCAGCCCCGGGGGTGGCTCCTACGAGCAGTACTTC; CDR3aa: CASSPGGGSYEQYF
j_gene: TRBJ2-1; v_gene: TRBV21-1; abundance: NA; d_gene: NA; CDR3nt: TGTGCCAGCAGCAGACGACCCACAGGGAAATACTACAATGAGCAGTTCTTC; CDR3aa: CASSRRPTGKYYNEQFF
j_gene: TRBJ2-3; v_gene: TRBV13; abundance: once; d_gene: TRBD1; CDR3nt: TGTGCCAGCAGCTTCAGGGACAGGGCGGGAGATACGCAGTATTTT; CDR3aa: CASSFRDRAGDTQYF
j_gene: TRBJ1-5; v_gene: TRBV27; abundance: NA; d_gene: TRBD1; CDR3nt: TGTGCCAGCAGTTTAGGGACAGGATCTCAGCCCCAGCATTTT; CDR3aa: CASSLGTGSQPQHF
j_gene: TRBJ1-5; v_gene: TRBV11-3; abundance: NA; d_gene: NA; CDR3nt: TGTGCCAGCAGCTTCTTATCCCCTATCAAGAATCAGCCCCAGCATTTT; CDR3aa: CASSFLSPIKNQPQHF
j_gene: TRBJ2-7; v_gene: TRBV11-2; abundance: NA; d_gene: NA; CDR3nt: TGTGCCAGCAGCTTAGTGCAAGTGCCGAGCTCCTACGAGCAGTACTTC; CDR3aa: CASSLVQVPSSYEQYF
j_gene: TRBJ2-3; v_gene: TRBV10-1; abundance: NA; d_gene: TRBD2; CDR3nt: TGCGCCAGCAGTGACCCTAGCGGGGAAAACACAGATACGCAGTATTTT; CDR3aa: CASSDPSGENTDTQYF
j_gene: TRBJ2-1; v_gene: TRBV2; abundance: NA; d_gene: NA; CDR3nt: TGTGCCAGCTGGAGGGTCGGCTGGGATGAGCAGTTCTTC; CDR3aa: CASWRVGWDEQFF
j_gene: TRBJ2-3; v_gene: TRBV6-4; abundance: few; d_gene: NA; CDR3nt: TGTGCCAGCAGTGACAGGGAGGATACGCAGTATTTT; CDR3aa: CASSDREDTQYF
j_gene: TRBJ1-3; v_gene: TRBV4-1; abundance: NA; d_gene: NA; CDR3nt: TGCGCCAGCAGTTCAGGGCCTGGAAACACCATATATTTT; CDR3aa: CASSSGPGNTIYF
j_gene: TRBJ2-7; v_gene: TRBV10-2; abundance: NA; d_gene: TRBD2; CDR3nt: TGTGCCAGCAGTGATCTGGCGGGAGACCGAGGCGAGCAGTACTTC; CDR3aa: CASSDLAGDRGEQYF
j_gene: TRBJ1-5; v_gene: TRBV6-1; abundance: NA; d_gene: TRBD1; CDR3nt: TGTGCCAGCAGTGATGACAGGGGATATCAGCCCCAGCATTTT; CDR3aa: CASSDDRGYQPQHF
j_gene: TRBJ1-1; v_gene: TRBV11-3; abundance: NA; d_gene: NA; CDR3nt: TGTGCCAGCAGCTTAGGCGGGAGCCTGGAAGAAGCTTTCTTT; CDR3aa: CASSLGGSLEEAFF
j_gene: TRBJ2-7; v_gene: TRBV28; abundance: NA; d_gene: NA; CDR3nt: TGTGCCAGCAGCCCCCAACTCATGAGCGAGCGCGAGCAGTACTTC; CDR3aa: CASSPQLMSEREQYF
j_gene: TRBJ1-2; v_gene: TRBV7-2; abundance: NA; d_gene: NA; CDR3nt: TGTGCCAGCAGCTTTTCCGGGACAATGGGCTACACCTTC; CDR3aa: CASSFSGTMGYTF
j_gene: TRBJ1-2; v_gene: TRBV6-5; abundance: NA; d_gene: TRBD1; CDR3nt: TGTGCCAGCAGTTACTCTGAGACAGGGGCCAACTATGGCTACACCTTC; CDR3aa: CASSYSETGANYGYTF